This TCR beta chain was identified during a study of shared clonotypes between healthy human individuals. Germline CDR1 reads SNHLY; CDR2 reads FYNNEI. With V trimmed by 4 bases and J by 0 bases, 6 bases remained unmatched. The CDR3 spans 18 residues. The study, taken as a whole, reports: Relative to clonotypes present in all four donors, those not shared had lower generation probabilities. When naive CD4 clonotypes were compared across a handful of donors, 4% to 5.5% were shared. Only a few donors were included, so the genetic and exposure-history diversity represented was limited. The authors expected sequencing depth to affect clonotype sharing among donors.

TCRdb keeps only in-frame clones here, not all; method: immunoSEQ multiplex PCR. Among about 700,000 clones, around 72% were seen once, and the ten largest hold 1.5% to 2%. Comments on this clone: What it recognizes is unknown.

The chain combines TRBV2 with TRBJ2-6, with 10 bases matching TRBD1. This TCR was sampled from a woman in her 30s in good health. Sequenced: memory CD4+ T cells sorted from blood. The sample's subset: CD45RA-negative fraction. CDR3 sequence: CASSGGQGRSSGANVLTF. CDR3 in DNA: TGTGCCAGCAGTGGGGGACAGGGGAGGAGCTCTGGGGCCAACGTCCTGACTTTC.